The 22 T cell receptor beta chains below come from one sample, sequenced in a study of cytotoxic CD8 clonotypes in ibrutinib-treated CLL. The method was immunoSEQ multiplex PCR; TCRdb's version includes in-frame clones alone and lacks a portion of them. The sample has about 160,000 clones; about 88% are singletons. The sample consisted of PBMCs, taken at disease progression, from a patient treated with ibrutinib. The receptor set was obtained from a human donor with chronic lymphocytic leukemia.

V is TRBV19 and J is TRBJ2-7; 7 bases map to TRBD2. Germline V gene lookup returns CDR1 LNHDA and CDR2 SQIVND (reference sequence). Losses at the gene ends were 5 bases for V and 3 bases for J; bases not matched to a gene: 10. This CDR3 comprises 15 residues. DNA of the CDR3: TGTGCCAGTAGTCCACGTGCGGGAGCCTTCTACGAGCAGTACTTC. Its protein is CASSPRAGAFYEQYF.

The CDR3 here is CAWVELGQGAYEAFF. CDR3 coding DNA: TGTGCCTGGGTTGAATTGGGACAGGGGGCTTATGAAGCTTTCTTT. The V and J genes are TRBV30 and TRBJ1-1; 12 positions agree with TRBD1. V shed 5 bases and J 7 bases; nucleotides not matched to a gene: 11. This CDR3 is 15 amino acids long. Germline lookup yields CDR1 GTSNPN and CDR2 SVGIG (reference sequence).

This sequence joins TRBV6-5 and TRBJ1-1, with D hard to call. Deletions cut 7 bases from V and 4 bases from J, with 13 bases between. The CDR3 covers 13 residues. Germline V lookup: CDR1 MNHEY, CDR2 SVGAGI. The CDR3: CASTSDRVTEAFF. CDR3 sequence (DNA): TGTGCCAGCACCTCAGATCGGGTCACTGAAGCTTTCTTT.

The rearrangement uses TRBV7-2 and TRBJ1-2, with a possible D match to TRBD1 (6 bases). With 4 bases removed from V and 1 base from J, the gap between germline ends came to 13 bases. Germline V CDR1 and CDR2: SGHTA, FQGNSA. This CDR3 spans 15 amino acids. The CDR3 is CASSYPRQVNYGYTF. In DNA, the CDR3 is TGTGCCAGCAGCTATCCTCGACAGGTTAACTATGGCTACACCTTC.

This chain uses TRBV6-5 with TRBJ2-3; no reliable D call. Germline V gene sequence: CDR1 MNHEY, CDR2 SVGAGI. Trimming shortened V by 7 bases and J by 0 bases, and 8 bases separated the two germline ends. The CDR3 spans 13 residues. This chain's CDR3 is CASKVGSTDTQYF. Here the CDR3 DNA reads TGTGCCAGCAAAGTGGGCAGCACAGATACGCAGTATTTT.

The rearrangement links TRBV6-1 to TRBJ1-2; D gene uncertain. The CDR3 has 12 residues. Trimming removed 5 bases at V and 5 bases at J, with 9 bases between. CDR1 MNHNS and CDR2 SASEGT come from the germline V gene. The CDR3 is CASSPGSYGYTF. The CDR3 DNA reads TGTGCCAGCAGTCCCGGGTCGTATGGCTACACCTTC.

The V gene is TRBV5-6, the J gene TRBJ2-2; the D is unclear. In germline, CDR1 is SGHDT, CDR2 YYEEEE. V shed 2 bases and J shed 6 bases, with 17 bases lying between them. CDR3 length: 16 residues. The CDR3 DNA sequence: TGTGCCAGCAGCTTTAGGTCTGGTTGGGCGGCCGGGGAGCTGTTTTTT. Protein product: CASSFRSGWAAGELFF. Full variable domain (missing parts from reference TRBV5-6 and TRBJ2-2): DAGVTQSPTHLIKTRGQQVTLRCSPKSGHDTVSWYQQALGQGPQFIFQYYEEEERQRGNFPDRFSGHQFPNYSSELNVNALLLGDSALYLCASSFRSGWAAGELFFGEGSRLTVL.

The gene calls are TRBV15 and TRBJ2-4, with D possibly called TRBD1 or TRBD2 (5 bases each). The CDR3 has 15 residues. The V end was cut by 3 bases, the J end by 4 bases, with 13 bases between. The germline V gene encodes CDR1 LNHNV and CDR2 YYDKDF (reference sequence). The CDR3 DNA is TGTGCCACCAGCAGGGCCGGGACGGAAAAAAACATTCAGTACTTC. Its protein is CATSRAGTEKNIQYF.

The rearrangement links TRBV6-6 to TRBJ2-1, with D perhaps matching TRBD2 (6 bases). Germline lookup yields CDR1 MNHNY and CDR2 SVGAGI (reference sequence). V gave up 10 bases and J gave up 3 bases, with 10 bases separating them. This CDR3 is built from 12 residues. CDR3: CATGLNYNEQFF. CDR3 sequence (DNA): TGTGCCACTGGACTAAACTACAATGAGCAGTTCTTC.

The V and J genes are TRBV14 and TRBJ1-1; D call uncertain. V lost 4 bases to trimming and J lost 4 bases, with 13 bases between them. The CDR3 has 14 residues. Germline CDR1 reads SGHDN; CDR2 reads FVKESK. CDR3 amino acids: CASSRDGLSTEAFF. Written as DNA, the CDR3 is TGTGCCAGCAGCCGAGACGGATTAAGCACTGAAGCTTTCTTT.

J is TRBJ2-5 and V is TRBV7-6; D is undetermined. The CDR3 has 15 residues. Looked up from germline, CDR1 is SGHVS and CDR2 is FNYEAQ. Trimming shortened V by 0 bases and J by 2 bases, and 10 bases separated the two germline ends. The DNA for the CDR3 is TGTGCCAGCAGCTTAGCGGAGCAGATACAAGAGACCCAGTACTTC. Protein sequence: CASSLAEQIQETQYF.

The CDR3 region is CASSLGTGDSNQPQHF. The DNA for the CDR3 is TGTGCCAGCAGCTTAGGGACAGGAGATAGCAATCAGCCCCAGCATTTT. The chain recombines TRBV5-5 with TRBJ1-5, with 8 bases aligning to TRBD1. From germline, CDR1 is SGHKS and CDR2 YYEKEE (reference sequence). This CDR3 has 16 amino acids. Trimming took 2 bases from V and 0 from J; bases not matched to a gene: 4.

The CDR3 reads CASSGGLAGFNEQFF. CDR3 nucleotide sequence: TGTGCCAGCTCCGGGGGCCTAGCGGGCTTCAATGAGCAGTTCTTC. The genes are TRBV18 and TRBJ2-1; 8 bases line up with TRBD2. The germline V gene encodes CDR1 KGHSH and CDR2 LQKENI. CDR3 size: 15 residues. Losses at the gene ends were 6 bases for V and 6 bases for J; bases not matched to a gene: 10.

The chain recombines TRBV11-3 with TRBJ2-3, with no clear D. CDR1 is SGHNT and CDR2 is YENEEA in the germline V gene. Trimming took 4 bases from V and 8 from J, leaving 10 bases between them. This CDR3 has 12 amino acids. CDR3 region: CASSSQASTQYF. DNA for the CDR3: TGTGCCAGCAGCTCTCAGGCCAGTACGCAGTATTTT. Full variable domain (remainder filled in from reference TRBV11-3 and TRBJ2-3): EAGVVQSPRYKIIEKKQPVAFWCNPISGHNTLYWYLQNLGQGPELLIRYENEEAVDDSQLPKDRFSAERLKGVDSTLKIQPAELGDSAVYLCASSSQASTQYFGPGTRLTVL.

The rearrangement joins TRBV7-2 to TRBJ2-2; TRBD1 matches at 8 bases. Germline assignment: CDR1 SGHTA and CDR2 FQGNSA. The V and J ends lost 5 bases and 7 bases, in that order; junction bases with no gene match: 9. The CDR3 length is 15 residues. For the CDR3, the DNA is TGTGCCAGCAGCCCCCACGGACAGGGTGGCGGGGAGCTGTTTTTT. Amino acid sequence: CASSPHGQGGGELFF.

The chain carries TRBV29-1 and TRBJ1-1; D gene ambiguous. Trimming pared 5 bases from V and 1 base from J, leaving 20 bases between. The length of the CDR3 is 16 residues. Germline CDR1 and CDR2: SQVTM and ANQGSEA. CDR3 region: CSVTGITGRTNTEAFF. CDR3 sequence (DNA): TGCAGCGTTACTGGGATCACCGGACGGACGAACACTGAAGCTTTCTTT.

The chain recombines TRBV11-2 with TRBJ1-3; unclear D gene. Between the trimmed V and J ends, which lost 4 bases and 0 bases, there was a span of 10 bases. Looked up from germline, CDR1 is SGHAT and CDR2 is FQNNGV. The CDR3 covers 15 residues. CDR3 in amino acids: CASSWTDASGNTIYF. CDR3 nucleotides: TGTGCCAGCAGCTGGACGGACGCCTCTGGAAACACCATATATTTT.

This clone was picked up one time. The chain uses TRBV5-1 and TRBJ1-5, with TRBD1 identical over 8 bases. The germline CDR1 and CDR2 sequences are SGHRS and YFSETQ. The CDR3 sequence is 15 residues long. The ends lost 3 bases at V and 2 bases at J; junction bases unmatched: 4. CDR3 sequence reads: CASSSGGVGNQPQHF. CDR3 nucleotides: TGCGCCAGCAGCTCAGGGGGCGTCGGCAATCAGCCCCAGCATTTT.

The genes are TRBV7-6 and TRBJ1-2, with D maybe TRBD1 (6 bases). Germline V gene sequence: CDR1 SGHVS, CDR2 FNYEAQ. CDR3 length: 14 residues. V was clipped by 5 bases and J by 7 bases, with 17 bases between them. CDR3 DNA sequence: TGTGCCAGCAGCCCGACAGGCACCCTGAGTGGCTACACCTTC. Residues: CASSPTGTLSGYTF.

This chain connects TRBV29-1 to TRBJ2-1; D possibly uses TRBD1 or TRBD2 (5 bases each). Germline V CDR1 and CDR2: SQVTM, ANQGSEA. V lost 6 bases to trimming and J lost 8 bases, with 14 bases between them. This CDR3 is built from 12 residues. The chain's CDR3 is CSVRTGRHEQFF. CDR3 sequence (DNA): TGCAGCGTAAGGACGGGACGACATGAGCAGTTCTTC.

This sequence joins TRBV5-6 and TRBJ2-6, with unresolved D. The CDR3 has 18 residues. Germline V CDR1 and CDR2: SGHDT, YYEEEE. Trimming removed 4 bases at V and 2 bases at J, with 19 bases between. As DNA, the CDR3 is TGTGCCAGCAGCCGAAGATCATCGGGTTATACTGGGGCCAACGTCCTGACTTTC. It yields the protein CASSRRSSGYTGANVLTF.

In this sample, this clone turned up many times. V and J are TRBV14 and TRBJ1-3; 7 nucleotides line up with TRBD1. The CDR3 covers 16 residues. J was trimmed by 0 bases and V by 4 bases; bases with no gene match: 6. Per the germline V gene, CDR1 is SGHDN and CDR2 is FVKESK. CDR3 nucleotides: TGTGCCAGCAGCCGCCCGGGACAGTTCTCTGGAAACACCATATATTTT. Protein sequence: CASSRPGQFSGNTIYF.